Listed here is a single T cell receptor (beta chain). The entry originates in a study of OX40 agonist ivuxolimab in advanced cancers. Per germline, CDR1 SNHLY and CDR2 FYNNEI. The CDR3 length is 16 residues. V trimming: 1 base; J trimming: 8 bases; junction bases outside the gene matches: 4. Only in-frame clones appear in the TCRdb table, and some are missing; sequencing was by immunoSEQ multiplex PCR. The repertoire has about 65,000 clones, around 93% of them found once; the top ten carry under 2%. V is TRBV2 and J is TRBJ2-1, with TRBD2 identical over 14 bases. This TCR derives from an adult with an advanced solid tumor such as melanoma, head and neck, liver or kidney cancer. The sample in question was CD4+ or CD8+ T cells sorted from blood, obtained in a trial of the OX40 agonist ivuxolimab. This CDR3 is CASSEGTSGRKYEQFF. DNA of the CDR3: TGTGCCAGCAGTGAAGGGACTAGCGGGAGGAAATATGAGCAGTTCTTC.